The rows below give T cell receptor beta chains drawn from one sample of a study of Ad26.COV2.S vaccination and SARS-CoV-2 variants. Method: immunoSEQ multiplex PCR; TCRdb's copy keeps in-frame clones and lacks some. The sample shows about 280,000 clones, approximately 87% of them seen only once. The source material was peripheral blood, sampled in a trial of Ad26.COV2.S vaccine versus placebo. The origin of the receptors is a person between 18 and 59 years old who received the Ad26.COV2.S COVID-19 vaccine or a placebo. Each CDR3 is given with its conserved first and last residue. The D gene is left open where the match is weak. Clone sizes are given selectively: once, few, many, or a class where the clone is expanded.

v_call	j_call	clone_size	d_call	cdr3_aa	cdr3_nt
TRBV19	TRBJ1-2	.	.	CASSIGLATNYGYTF	TGTGCCAGTAGTATAGGGTTGGCTACTAACTATGGCTACACCTTC
TRBV28	TRBJ2-7	once	.	CASSSGPYEQYF	TGTGCCAGCAGCTCAGGCCCCTACGAGCAGTACTTC
TRBV7-2	TRBJ1-2	.	.	CASSPDSNYGYTF	TGTGCCAGCAGCCCTGACAGTAACTATGGCTACACCTTC
TRBV7-8	TRBJ1-1	.	TRBD1	CASSVDRVVTEAFF	TGTGCCAGCAGCGTGGACAGGGTAGTAACTGAAGCTTTCTTT
TRBV6-1	TRBJ2-6	.	.	CASSEASRFGANVLTF	TGTGCCAGCAGTGAAGCGTCGAGGTTTGGGGCCAACGTCCTGACTTTC
TRBV5-1	TRBJ2-2	.	TRBD1	CASSFSGTETGELFF	TGCGCCAGCAGCTTCTCCGGGACAGAGACCGGGGAGCTGTTTTTT
TRBV2	TRBJ1-5	.	.	CASRNRDGGNQPQHF	TGTGCCAGCAGAAACAGGGATGGTGGCAATCAGCCCCAGCATTTT
TRBV5-1	TRBJ1-6	.	TRBD1	CASSLGPGQGVRSPLHF	TGCGCCAGCAGCTTAGGTCCGGGACAGGGGGTTCGGTCACCCCTCCACTTT
TRBV2	TRBJ2-1	.	.	CASRLRGRALMQFF	TGTGCCAGCAGACTCAGGGGTAGGGCATTGATGCAGTTCTTC
TRBV7-9	TRBJ2-5	.	TRBD2	CASSPSGGGSETQYF	TGTGCCAGCAGCCCCTCCGGTGGCGGGAGTGAGACCCAGTACTTC
TRBV3-1/TRBV3-2	TRBJ1-4	.	TRBD1	CASSQGTGNEKLFF	TGTGCCAGCAGCCAAGGGACAGGAAATGAAAAACTGTTTTTT
TRBV9	TRBJ2-1	.	TRBD2	CASSIGLASFDEQFF	TGTGCCAGCAGCATCGGACTAGCTTCCTTCGATGAGCAGTTCTTC
TRBV2	TRBJ1-2	few	.	CASTGGGAYYGYTF	TGTGCCAGCACCGGAGGGGGGGCTTACTATGGCTACACCTTC
TRBV6-5	TRBJ1-1	.	TRBD1	CASSYDRVGTEAFF	TGTGCCAGCAGTTACGACAGGGTAGGAACTGAAGCTTTCTTT
TRBV30	TRBJ2-2	.	TRBD1	CAWRGTGGGGELFF	TGTGCCTGGAGGGGGACAGGGGGCGGCGGGGAGCTGTTTTTT
TRBV30	TRBJ1-1	.	TRBD1	CAWRPQGAIGEAFF	TGTGCCTGGAGGCCTCAGGGGGCTATAGGTGAAGCTTTCTTT
TRBV28	TRBJ2-5	.	TRBD1	CASSLDRGGRETQYF	TGTGCCAGCAGTTTGGACAGGGGAGGGCGAGAGACCCAGTACTTC
TRBV2	TRBJ1-4	few	.	CASTRGLWGAQEKLFF	TGTGCCAGCACGCGGGGCTTGTGGGGGGCTCAGGAAAAACTGTTTTTT